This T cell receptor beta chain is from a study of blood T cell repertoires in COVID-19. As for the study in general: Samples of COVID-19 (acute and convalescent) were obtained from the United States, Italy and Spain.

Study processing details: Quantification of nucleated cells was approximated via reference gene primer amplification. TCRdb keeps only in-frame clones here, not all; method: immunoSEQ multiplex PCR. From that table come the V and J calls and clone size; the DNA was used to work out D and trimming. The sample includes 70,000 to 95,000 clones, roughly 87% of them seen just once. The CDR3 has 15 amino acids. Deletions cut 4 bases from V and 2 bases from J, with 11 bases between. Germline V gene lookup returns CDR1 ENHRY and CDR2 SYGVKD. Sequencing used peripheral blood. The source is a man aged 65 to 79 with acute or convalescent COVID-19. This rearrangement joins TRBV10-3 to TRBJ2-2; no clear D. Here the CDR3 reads CAISGIAANTGELFF. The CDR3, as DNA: TGTGCCATCAGTGGCATAGCTGCTAACACCGGGGAGCTGTTTTTT.